This T cell receptor beta chain stems from a study of cytomegalovirus exposure and HLA in healthy donors. Findings and limits, study-wide: One cluster of highly shared sequence variants probably arose as a sequencing artifact. Researchers reported in a later analysis that common viral pathogens appeared linked to several top clusters. It was reported in a later analysis that an Asian-associated ancestry cluster showed fewer N-insertions than the approximately 690-donor mean.

PCR used 60 Vbeta primers and 13 Jbeta primers. Method: immunoSEQ multiplex PCR; TCRdb's copy keeps in-frame clones and lacks some. There are some 200,000 clones in the sample; about four fifths occur only once, and 2.9% lies in the top ten. CDR1 is SGHAT, CDR2 FQNNGV, per germline. Deletions cut 8 bases from V and 2 bases from J, with 10 bases between. The CDR3 has 14 amino acids. This clone was detected a few times. No antigen is known for it. This receptor was taken from a female donor in good health and CMV-seronegative. The rearrangement joins TRBV11-2 to TRBJ2-6; D may be TRBD2 (5 bases). Material: PBMCs. The CDR3 reads CASRTGTGANVLTF. CDR3 bases: TGTGCCAGCCGTACCGGGACTGGGGCCAACGTCCTGACTTTC. The whole variable domain, filled in from reference TRBV11-2 and TRBJ2-6, reads EAGVAQSPRYKIIEKRQSVAFWCNPISGHATLYWYQQILGQGPKLLIQFQNNGVVDDSQLPKDRFSAERLKGVDSTLKIQPAKLEDSAVYLCASRTGTGANVLTFGAGSRLTVL.